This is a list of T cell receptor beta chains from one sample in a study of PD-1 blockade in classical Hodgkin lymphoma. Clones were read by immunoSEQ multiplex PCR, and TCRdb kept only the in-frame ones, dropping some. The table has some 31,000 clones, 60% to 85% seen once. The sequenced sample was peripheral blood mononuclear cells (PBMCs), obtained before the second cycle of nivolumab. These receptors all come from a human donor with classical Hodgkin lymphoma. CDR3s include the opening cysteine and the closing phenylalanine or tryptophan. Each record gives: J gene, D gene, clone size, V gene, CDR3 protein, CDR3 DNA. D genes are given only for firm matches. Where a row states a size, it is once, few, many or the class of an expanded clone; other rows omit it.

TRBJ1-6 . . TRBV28 CASSFPTQTSSYNSPLHF TGTGCCAGCAGTTTTCCAACGCAGACGAGCTCCTATAATTCACCCCTCCACTTT
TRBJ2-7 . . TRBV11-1 CASSRDRSYEQYF TGTGCCAGCAGCCGGGACCGCTCCTACGAGCAGTACTTC
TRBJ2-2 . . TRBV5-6 CASSPLSGMNTGELFF TGTGCCAGCAGCCCCCTTAGCGGTATGAACACCGGGGAGCTGTTTTTT
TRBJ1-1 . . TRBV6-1 CASSEAHLDWSGVNTEAFF TGTGCCAGCAGTGAAGCGCATCTGGATTGGTCAGGGGTGAACACTGAAGCTTTCTTT
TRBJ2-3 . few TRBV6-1 CASSEVKTDTQYF TGTGCCAGCAGTGAAGTGAAAACAGATACGCAGTATTTT
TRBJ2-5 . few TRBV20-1 CSASEETQYF TGCAGTGCCTCAGAAGAGACCCAGTACTTC
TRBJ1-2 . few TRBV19 CASSINPVMGYTF TGTGCCAGTAGTATCAATCCGGTGATGGGCTACACCTTC
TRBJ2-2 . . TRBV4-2 CASSQALNRVHGELFF TGTGCCAGCAGCCAAGCCCTAAACAGGGTCCACGGGGAGCTGTTTTTT
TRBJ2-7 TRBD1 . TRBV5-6 CASSSLQGPEQYF TGTGCCAGCAGCAGCCTACAGGGGCCCGAGCAGTACTTC
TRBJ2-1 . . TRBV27 CASSLAGSNEQFF TGTGCCAGCAGTTTGGCAGGGAGCAATGAGCAGTTCTTC
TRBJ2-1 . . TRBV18 CASSQDDRGDINEQFF TGTGCCAGCTCACAAGACGACAGAGGTGATATCAATGAGCAGTTCTTC
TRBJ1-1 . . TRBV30 CAWSRVNTEAFF TGTGCCTGGAGCAGGGTGAACACTGAAGCTTTCTTT